This is a list of T cell receptor beta chains from one sample in a study of blood T cell repertoires in COVID-19. TCRdb's copy holds only in-frame clones and misses some; the assay was immunoSEQ multiplex PCR. Of roughly 190,000 clones listed, 80% to 90% are singletons. Sequenced sample: peripheral blood. These receptors all come from a man in his thirties or forties with active or convalescent COVID-19. The CDR3 runs from the conserved cysteine through the conserved F or W.

CDR3: CASNPRDTGDRNIQYF
V: TRBV19

CDR3: CASSPPTSGANSEQFF
V: TRBV5-1

CDR3: CASPGTGADQPQHF
V: TRBV6-4

CDR3: CASSLGGSSSYNEQFF
V: TRBV4-1

CDR3: CASSQMGLAGRKETQYF
V: TRBV5-4

CDR3: CASSLIGTDYGYTF
V: TRBV27

CDR3: CASKAGTGGYGYTF
V: TRBV2

CDR3: CASSLSSTGGADTQYF
V: TRBV13

CDR3: CASGSGTDYGYTF
V: TRBV12-5

CDR3: CASSTPGPTPHATNEKLFF
V: TRBV21-1

CDR3: CASSLGGGPGANVLTF
V: TRBV27

CDR3: CASSERVQNSPLHF
V: TRBV2

CDR3: CASSPEGTGISQPQHF
V: TRBV9

CDR3: CASSPAQVTEAFF
V: TRBV6-5

CDR3: CASSQGINRAGKLFF
V: TRBV3-1/TRBV3-2

CDR3: CASSLVRGHGRNEQFF
V: TRBV5-5

CDR3: CASSLDGTGVVSYEQYF
V: TRBV9

CDR3: CASSQGTSGAQETQYF
V: TRBV3-1/TRBV3-2

CDR3: CASSLGHGAGFDDEQYF
V: TRBV7-9

CDR3: CASSAGNYNSPLHF
V: TRBV28

CDR3: CASSIGASGRTEGDNEQFF
V: TRBV19

CDR3: CASSQPSGDSYNEQFF
V: TRBV5-1

CDR3: CASSQDGTGGLGGELFF
V: TRBV4-3